Here is one T cell receptor (beta chain) with its context. 60 Vbeta and 13 Jbeta primers were used in PCR. TCRdb keeps only in-frame clones here, not all; method: immunoSEQ multiplex PCR. The table records 95,000 to 100,000 clones, about 74% of them present only once. The sample comes from a study of cytomegalovirus exposure and HLA in healthy donors. In germline, CDR1 is LNHDA, CDR2 SQIVND (reference sequence). Trimming cost V 4 bases and J 1 base; bases outside gene matches: 7. The CDR3 consists of 15 residues. This receptor was identified in a female donor in good health and CMV-seronegative. The chain carries TRBV19 and TRBJ2-7; TRBD1 agrees at 7 bases. The sample taken for sequencing was PBMCs. The CDR3 sequence: CASSTTGAESYEQYF. As DNA, the CDR3 is TGTGCCAGTAGTACTACAGGGGCGGAATCCTACGAGCAGTACTTC.